The 3 T cell receptor beta chains listed next were all sequenced from one sample in a study of beta chain features in type 1 diabetes. Findings of the study overall: Researchers report that Type 1 diabetes patients had moderately but significantly shorter TCRB CDR3s across all four CD4+ subsets.

Reverse transcribing all isolated RNA meant expressed TCRB transcripts were sequenced. Sequencing used immunoSEQ multiplex PCR; TCRdb keeps in-frame clones, though not all of them. The data contain nearly 350,000 clones, around 9.7% of them singletons. The antigens of these receptors remain unknown. Material: central memory CD4+ T cells from blood. Receptors originate from a man aged 25 to 40 with type 1 diabetes.

This clone was recorded a few times. The V call is TRBV30, the J call TRBJ1-4; maybe TRBD1 (5 bases). Trimming took 2 bases from V and 4 from J, leaving 11 bases between them. This CDR3 contains 14 residues. Germline lookup yields CDR1 GTSNPN and CDR2 SVGIG (reference sequence). The CDR3 loop is CAWSPGALNEKLFF. CDR3 DNA: TGTGCCTGGAGTCCCGGGGCCCTTAATGAAAAACTGTTTTTT.

This clone has a handful of counts. V usage is TRBV6-6 and J usage is TRBJ1-3; unclear D gene. CDR1 is MNHNY, CDR2 SVGAGI, per germline (reference sequence). This CDR3 has 15 amino acids. V shed 6 bases and J shed 2 bases, with 14 bases lying between them. The CDR3 DNA follows: TGTGCCAGCAGGAACCAGGATGGAACTGGAAACACCATATATTTT. Protein product: CASRNQDGTGNTIYF.

This clone was picked up a small number of times. The chain combines TRBV2 with TRBJ2-7; D not resolved. Germline V gene sequence: CDR1 SNHLY, CDR2 FYNNEI. This CDR3 has 14 amino acids. Between the trimmed V and J ends, which lost 4 bases and 2 bases, there was a span of 12 bases. CDR3 nucleotides: TGTGCCAGCAGTGGGGCTTATAAAACCTACGAGCAGTACTTC. Protein: CASSGAYKTYEQYF.